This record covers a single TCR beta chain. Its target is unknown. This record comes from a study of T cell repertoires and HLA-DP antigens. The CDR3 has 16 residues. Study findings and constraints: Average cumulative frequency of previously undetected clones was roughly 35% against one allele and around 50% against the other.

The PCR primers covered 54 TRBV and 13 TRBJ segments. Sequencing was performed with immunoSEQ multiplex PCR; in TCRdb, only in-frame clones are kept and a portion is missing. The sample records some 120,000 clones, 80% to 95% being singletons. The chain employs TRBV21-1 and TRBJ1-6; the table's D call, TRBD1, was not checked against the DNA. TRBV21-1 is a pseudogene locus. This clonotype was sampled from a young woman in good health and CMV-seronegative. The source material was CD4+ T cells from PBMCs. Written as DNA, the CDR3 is TGTGCCAGCAACCCACGGGACAGGGGGATTAATTCACCCCTCCACTTT. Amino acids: CASNPRDRGINSPLHF.